This TCR beta chain was sequenced in a study of blood T cells in healthy people across ages. Germline-derived CDR1 and CDR2 are SQVTM and ANQGSEA. This CDR3 is 12 amino acids long. The authors ran a second PCR of 7 to 11 cycles using a sample-barcoded 5' primer and a J-beta primer mix. Every single cDNA molecule received a tag from a template-switch adaptor with 12 random nucleotides. In TCRdb, the 5' RACE reads were re-called with MiXCR into one record per CDR3 protein. This sample has 1.5 million to 2 million distinct CDR3 sequences, with roughly 52% found just once. General study results and limits: Roughly linear declines in TCR beta diversity per million T cells occurred with age. Changes seen in expanded clonotypes were possibly confounded by donor CMV status left unknown.

In the case of this clonotype: As yet, its antigen is unknown. At one boundary the junction diverges from the germline segment, which might be a read error.

The chain joins TRBV29-1 to TRBJ2-7; possibly TRBD1 or TRBD2 for D (6 bases each). Sequenced input: blood. The clonotype comes from a woman in her forties in good health. CDR3 in DNA: TGCGGCGTCGCCAAGGGGGGAAACGAGCAGTACTTC. It specifies CGVAKGGNEQYF.